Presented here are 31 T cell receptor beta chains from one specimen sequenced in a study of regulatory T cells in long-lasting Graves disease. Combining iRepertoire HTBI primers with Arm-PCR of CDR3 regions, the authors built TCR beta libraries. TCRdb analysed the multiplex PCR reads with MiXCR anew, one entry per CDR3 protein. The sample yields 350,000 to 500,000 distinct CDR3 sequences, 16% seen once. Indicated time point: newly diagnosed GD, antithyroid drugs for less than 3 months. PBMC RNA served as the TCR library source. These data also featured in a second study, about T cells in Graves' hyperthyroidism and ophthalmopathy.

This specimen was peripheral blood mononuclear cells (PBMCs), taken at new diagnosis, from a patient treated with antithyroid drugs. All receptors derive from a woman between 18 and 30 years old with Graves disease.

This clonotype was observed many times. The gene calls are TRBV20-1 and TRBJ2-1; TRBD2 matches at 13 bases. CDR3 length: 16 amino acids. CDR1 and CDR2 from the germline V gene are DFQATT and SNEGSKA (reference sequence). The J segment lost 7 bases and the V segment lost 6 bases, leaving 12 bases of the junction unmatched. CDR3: CSAGSGLAGVLNEQFF. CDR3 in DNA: TGCAGTGCCGGTAGCGGACTAGCGGGAGTATTGAATGAGCAGTTCTTC.

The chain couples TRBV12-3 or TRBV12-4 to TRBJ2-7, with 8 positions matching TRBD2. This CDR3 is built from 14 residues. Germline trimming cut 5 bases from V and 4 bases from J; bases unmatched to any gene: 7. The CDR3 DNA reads TGTGCCAGCAGTATGAGCGGGAGAGGGTACGAGCAGTACTTC. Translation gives CASSMSGRGYEQYF.

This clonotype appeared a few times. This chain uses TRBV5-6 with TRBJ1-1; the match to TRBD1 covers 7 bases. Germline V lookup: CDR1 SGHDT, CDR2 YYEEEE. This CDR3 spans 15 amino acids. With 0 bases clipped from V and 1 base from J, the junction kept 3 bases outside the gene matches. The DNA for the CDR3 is TGTGCCAGCAGCTTGGCCGGGACAGCGAACACTGAAGCTTTCTTT. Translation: CASSLAGTANTEAFF.

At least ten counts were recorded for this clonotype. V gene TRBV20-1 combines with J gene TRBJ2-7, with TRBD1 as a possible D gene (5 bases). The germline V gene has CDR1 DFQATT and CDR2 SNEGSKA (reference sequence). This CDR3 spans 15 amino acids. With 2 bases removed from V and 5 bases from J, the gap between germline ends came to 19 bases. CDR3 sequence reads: CSARIRGTSWNEQYF. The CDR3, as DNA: TGCAGTGCTAGAATAAGGGGAACGTCGTGGAACGAGCAGTACTTC.

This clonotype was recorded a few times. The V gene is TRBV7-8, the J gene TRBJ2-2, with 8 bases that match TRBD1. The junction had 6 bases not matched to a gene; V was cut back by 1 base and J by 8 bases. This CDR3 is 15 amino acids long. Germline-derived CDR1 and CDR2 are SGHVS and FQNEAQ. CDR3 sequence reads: CASSLVQGAKGELFF. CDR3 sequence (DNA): TGTGCCAGCAGCTTAGTTCAGGGGGCAAAAGGGGAGCTGTTTTTT.

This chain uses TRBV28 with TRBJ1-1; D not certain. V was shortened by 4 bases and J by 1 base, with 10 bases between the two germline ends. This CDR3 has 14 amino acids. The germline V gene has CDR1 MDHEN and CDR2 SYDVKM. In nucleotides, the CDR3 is TGTGCCAGCAGTTACCTGCAGGCGAACACTGAAGCTTTCTTT. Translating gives CASSYLQANTEAFF.

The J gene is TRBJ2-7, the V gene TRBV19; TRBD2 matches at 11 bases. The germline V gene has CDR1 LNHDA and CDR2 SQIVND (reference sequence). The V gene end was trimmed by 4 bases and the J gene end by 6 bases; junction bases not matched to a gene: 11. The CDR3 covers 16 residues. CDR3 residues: CASSTPVAGGPCEQYF. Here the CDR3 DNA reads TGTGCCAGTAGTACCCCCGTAGCGGGAGGGCCGTGCGAGCAGTACTTC.

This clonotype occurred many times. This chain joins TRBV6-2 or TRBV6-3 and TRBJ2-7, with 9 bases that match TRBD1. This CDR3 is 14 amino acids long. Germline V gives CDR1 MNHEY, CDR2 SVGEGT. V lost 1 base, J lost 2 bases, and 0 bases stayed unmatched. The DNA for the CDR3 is TGTGCCAGCAGTTACTGGACAGGGGCCTACGAGCAGTACTTC. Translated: CASSYWTGAYEQYF.

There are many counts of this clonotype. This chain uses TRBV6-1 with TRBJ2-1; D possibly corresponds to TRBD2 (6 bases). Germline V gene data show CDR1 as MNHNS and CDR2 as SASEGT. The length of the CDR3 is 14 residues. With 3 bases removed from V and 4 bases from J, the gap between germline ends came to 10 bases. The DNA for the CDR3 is TGTGCCAGCAGTGAGGGGGAGGCGTACAATGAGCAGTTCTTC. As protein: CASSEGEAYNEQFF.

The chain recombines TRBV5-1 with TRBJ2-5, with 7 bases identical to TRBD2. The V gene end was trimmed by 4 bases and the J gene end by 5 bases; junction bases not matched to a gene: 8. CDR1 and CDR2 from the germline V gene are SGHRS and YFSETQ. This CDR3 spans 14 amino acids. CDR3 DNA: TGCGCCAGCAGCATCGGGACTATAGGGGAGACCCAGTACTTC. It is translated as CASSIGTIGETQYF.

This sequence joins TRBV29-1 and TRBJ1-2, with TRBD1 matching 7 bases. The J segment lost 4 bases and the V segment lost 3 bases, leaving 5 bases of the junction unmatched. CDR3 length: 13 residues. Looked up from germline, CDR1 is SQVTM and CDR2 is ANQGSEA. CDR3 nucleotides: TGCAGCGTTGATCTAGGACAGGCCTATGGCTACACCTTC. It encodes CSVDLGQAYGYTF.

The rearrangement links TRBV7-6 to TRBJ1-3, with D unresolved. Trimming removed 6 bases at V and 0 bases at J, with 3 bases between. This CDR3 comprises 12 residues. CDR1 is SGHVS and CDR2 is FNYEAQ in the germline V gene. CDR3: CASSNSGNTIYF. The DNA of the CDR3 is TGTGCCAGCAGTAACTCTGGAAACACCATATATTTT.

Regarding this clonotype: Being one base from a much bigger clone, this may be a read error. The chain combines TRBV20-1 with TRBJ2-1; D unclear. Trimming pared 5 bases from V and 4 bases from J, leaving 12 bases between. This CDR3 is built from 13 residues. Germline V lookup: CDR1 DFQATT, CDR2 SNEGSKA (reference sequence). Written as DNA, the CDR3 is TGCAGTGCTCGTAGGTGGGAATACAATGAGCAGTTCTTC. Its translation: CSARRWEYNEQFF.

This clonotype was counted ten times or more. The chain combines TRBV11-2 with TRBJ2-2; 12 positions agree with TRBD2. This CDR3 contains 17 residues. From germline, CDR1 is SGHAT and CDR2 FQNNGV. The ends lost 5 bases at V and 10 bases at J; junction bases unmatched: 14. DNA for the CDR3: TGTGCCAGCAGCGGTTGGCTAGCGGGAGGGCCGTCTGAGGAGCTGTTTTTT. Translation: CASSGWLAGGPSEELFF.

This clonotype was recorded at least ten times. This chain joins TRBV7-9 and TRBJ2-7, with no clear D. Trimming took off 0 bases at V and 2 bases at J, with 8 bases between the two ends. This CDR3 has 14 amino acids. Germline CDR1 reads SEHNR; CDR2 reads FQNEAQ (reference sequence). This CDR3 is CASSLAGRTYEQYF. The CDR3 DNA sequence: TGTGCCAGCAGCTTAGCAGGGCGGACCTACGAGCAGTACTTC.

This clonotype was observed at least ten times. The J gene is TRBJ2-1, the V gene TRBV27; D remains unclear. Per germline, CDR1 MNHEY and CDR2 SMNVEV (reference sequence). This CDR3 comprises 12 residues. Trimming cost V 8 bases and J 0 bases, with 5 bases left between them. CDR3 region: CASAYSYNEQFF. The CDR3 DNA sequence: TGTGCCAGCGCCTACTCCTACAATGAGCAGTTCTTC.

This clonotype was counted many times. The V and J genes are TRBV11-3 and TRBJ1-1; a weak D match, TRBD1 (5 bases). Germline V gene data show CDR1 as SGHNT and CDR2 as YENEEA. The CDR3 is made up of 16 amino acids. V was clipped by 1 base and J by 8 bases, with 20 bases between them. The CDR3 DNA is TGTGCCAGCAGCTTAGGGGGGACCCATCATCCGACCGAAGCTTTCTTT. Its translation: CASSLGGTHHPTEAFF.

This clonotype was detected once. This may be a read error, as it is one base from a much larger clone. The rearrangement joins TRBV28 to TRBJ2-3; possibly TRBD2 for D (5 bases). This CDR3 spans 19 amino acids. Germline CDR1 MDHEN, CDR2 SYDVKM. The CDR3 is CASSSRVLPGTHPTDTQCF. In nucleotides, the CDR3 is TGTGCCAGCAGCTCCCGAGTACTTCCGGGAACCCATCCCACAGATACGCAGTGTTTT.

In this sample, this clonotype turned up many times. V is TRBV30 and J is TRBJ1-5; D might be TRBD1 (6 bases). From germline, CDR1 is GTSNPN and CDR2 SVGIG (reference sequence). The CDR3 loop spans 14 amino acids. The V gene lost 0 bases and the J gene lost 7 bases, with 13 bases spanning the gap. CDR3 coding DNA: TGTGCCTGGAGTGTGGTATTGGGACAACAGCCCCAGCATTTT. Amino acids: CAWSVVLGQQPQHF. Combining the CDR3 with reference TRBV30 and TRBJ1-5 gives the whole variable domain SQTIHQWPATLVQPVGSPLSLECTVEGTSNPNLYWYRQAAGRGLQLLFYSVGIGQISSEVPQNLSASRPQDRQFILSSKKLLLSDSGFYLCAWSVVLGQQPQHFGDGTRLSIL.

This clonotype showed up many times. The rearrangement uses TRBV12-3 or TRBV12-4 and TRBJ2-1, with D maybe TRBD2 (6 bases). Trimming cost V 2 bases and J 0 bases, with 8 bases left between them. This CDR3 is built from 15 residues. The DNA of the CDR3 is TGTGCCAGCAGTTTACGGCGGGGCTCCTACAATGAGCAGTTCTTC. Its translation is CASSLRRGSYNEQFF.

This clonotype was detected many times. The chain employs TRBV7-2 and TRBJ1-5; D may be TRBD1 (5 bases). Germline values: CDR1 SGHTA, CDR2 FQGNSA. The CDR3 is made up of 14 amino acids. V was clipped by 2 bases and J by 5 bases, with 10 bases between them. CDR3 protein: CASSLWGIHQPQHF. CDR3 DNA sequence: TGTGCCAGCAGCTTATGGGGGATTCATCAGCCCCAGCATTTT.

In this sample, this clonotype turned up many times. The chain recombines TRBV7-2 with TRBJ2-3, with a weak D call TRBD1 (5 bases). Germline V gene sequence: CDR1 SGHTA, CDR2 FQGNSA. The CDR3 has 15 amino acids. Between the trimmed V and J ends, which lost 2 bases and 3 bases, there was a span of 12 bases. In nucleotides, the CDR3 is TGTGCCAGCAGCTTACAGGGAAGGGTAACAGATACGCAGTATTTT. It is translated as CASSLQGRVTDTQYF.

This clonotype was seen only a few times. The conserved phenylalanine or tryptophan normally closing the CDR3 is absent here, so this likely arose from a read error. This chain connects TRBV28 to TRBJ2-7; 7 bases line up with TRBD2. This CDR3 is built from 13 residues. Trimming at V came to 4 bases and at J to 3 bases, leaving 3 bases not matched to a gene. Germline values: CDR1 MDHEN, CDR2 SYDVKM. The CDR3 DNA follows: TGTGCCAGCAGTTGGGCTAGCGGCTACGAGCAGTACCTC. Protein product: CASSWASGYEQYL.

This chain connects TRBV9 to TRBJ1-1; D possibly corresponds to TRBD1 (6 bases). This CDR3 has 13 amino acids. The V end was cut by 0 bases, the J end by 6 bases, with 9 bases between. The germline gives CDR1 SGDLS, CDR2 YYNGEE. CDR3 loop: CASSVVQGAEAFF. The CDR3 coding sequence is TGTGCCAGCAGCGTAGTACAGGGAGCTGAAGCTTTCTTT.

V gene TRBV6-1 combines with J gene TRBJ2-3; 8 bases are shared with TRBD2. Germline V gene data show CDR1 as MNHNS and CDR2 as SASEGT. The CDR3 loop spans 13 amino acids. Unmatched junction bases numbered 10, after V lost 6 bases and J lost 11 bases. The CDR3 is CASRTKPGTRQYF. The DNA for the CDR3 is TGTGCCAGCAGAACAAAACCCGGGACTAGGCAGTATTTT.

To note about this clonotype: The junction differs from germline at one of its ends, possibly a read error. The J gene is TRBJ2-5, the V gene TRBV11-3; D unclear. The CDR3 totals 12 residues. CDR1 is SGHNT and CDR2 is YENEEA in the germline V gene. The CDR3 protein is CASGLGQETQYF. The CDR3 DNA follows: TGTGCCAGCGGCTTGGGTCAAGAGACCCAGTACTTC.

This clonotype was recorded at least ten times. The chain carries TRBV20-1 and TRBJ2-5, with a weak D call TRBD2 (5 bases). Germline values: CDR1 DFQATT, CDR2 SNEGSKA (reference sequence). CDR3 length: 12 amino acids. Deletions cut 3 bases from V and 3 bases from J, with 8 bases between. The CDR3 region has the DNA TGCAGTGCTAGTTCCGGGGAAGAGACCCAGTACTTC. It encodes CSASSGEETQYF.

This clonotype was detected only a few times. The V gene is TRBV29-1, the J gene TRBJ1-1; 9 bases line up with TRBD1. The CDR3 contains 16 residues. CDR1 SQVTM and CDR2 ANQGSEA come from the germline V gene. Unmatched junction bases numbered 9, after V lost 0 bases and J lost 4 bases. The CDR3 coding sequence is TGCAGCGTTGAAGATCTCCACAGGGGGCTCGGCACTGAAGCTTTCTTT. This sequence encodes CSVEDLHRGLGTEAFF.

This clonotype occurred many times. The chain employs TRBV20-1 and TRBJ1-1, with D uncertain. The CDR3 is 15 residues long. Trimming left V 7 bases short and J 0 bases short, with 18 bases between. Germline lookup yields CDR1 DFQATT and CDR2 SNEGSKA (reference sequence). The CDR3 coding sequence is TGCAGTGTCCCGGTTGGGCAGGAGATGAACACTGAAGCTTTCTTT. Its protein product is CSVPVGQEMNTEAFF.

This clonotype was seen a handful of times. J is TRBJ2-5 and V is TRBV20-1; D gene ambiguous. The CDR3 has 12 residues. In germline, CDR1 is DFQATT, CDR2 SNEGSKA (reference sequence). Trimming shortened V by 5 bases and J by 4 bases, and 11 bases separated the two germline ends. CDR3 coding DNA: TGCAGTGCTTACGGGCCAAGAGAGACCCAGTACTTC. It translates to CSAYGPRETQYF.

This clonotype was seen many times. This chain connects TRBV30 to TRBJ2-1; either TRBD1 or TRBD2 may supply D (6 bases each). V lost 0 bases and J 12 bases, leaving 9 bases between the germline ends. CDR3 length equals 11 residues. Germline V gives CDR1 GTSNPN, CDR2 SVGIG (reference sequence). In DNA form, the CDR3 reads TGTGCCTGGAGTGTACGGGGGCGGCAGTTCTTC. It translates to CAWSVRGRQFF.